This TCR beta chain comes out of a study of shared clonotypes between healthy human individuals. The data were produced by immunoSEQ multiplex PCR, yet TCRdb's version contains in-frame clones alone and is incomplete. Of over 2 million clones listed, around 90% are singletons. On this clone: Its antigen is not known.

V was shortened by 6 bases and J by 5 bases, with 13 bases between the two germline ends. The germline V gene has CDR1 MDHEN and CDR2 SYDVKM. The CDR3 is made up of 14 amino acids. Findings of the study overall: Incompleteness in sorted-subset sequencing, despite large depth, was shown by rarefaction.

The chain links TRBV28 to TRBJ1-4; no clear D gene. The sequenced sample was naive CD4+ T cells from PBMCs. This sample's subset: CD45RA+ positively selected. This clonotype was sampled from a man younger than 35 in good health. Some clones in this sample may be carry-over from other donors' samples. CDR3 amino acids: CASSPLRENEKLFF. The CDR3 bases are TGTGCCAGCAGCCCCCTACGGGAAAATGAAAAACTGTTTTTT.